This is a list of T cell receptor beta chains from one sample in a study of OX40 agonist ivuxolimab in advanced cancers. The assay was immunoSEQ multiplex PCR, and TCRdb's table has in-frame clones only and misses some. The table has 40,000 to 60,000 clones, about 81% seen once. The sequenced sample was CD4+ or CD8+ T cells sorted from blood, obtained in a trial of the OX40 agonist ivuxolimab. All receptors come from an adult with an advanced solid tumor such as melanoma, head and neck, liver or kidney cancer. Each CDR3 is given with its conserved first and last residue. The D gene is left open where the match is weak. Size is omitted from some rows. Given values are once, few, many or a class for expanded clones.

clone size: .
J gene: TRBJ2-2
D gene: .
V gene: TRBV5-1
CDR3 DNA: TGCGCCAGCAGCCTGGAAGGGCGAAGCGGGGAGCTGTTTTTT
CDR3 protein: CASSLEGRSGELFF

clone size: .
J gene: TRBJ2-5
D gene: .
V gene: TRBV18
CDR3 DNA: TGTGCCAGCTCACCACGTGGGTCTTTTCAAGAGACCCAGTACTTC
CDR3 protein: CASSPRGSFQETQYF

clone size: .
J gene: TRBJ2-1
D gene: .
V gene: TRBV2
CDR3 DNA: TGTGCCAGCAGTTACCTGACTGATCATGAGCAGTTCTTC
CDR3 protein: CASSYLTDHEQFF

clone size: .
J gene: TRBJ2-7
D gene: TRBD2
V gene: TRBV5-1
CDR3 DNA: TGCGCCAGCAGCTTGGCTACCGGGACTAGCGGGTACGAGCAGTACTTC
CDR3 protein: CASSLATGTSGYEQYF

clone size: .
J gene: TRBJ2-7
D gene: .
V gene: TRBV30
CDR3 DNA: TGTGCCTGGTCCTTGGGCGCCTCCTACGAGCAGTACTTC
CDR3 protein: CAWSLGASYEQYF

clone size: .
J gene: TRBJ1-2
D gene: .
V gene: TRBV11-2
CDR3 DNA: TGTGCCAGCAGCTTAGACCTTCCCACGTCGAACTATGGCTACACCTTC
CDR3 protein: CASSLDLPTSNYGYTF

clone size: .
J gene: TRBJ2-5
D gene: TRBD1
V gene: TRBV6-1
CDR3 DNA: TGTGCCAGCAGTGCCCGGGACAGGGAAGAGACCCAGTACTTC
CDR3 protein: CASSARDREETQYF

clone size: once
J gene: TRBJ2-7
D gene: TRBD1
V gene: TRBV9
CDR3 DNA: TGTGCCAGCAGCGTAGGGGACAGGGGCACACACTACGAGCAGTACTTC
CDR3 protein: CASSVGDRGTHYEQYF

clone size: few
J gene: TRBJ1-1
D gene: .
V gene: TRBV5-6
CDR3 DNA: TGTGCCAGCAGCGGGAGACTGCTCCTAAAAGCTTTCTTT
CDR3 protein: CASSGRLLLKAFF

clone size: few
J gene: TRBJ2-2
D gene: .
V gene: TRBV18
CDR3 DNA: TGTGCCAGCTCACCACGGGGAGAGAACACCGGGGAGCTGTTTTTT
CDR3 protein: CASSPRGENTGELFF

clone size: .
J gene: TRBJ2-7
D gene: TRBD1
V gene: TRBV7-9
CDR3 DNA: TGTGCCAGCATTTCGGACAGGTCCTACGAGCAGTACTTC
CDR3 protein: CASISDRSYEQYF

clone size: .
J gene: TRBJ2-1
D gene: .
V gene: TRBV7-2
CDR3 DNA: TGTGCCAGCAGCTTAGTCGAAGGCAATGAGCAGTTCTTC
CDR3 protein: CASSLVEGNEQFF

clone size: few
J gene: TRBJ2-7
D gene: TRBD1
V gene: TRBV11-2
CDR3 DNA: TGTGCCAGCAGTGGGACAGGGAGTCGCTACGAGCAGTACTTC
CDR3 protein: CASSGTGSRYEQYF

clone size: .
J gene: TRBJ1-4
D gene: TRBD1
V gene: TRBV27
CDR3 DNA: TGTGCCAGCAGTCCACCGGACAGGAGAAATGAAAAACTGTTTTTT
CDR3 protein: CASSPPDRRNEKLFF

clone size: .
J gene: TRBJ2-7
D gene: TRBD1
V gene: TRBV27
CDR3 DNA: TGTGCCAGCAGTTTAGTTCGGACAGGGAGCCGTTGGTACGAGCAGTACTTC
CDR3 protein: CASSLVRTGSRWYEQYF

clone size: .
J gene: TRBJ2-2
D gene: .
V gene: TRBV5-1
CDR3 DNA: TGCGCCAGCAACCAGGATGGCTACACCGGGGAGCTGTTTTTT
CDR3 protein: CASNQDGYTGELFF

clone size: once
J gene: TRBJ1-2
D gene: TRBD1
V gene: TRBV11-2
CDR3 DNA: TGTGCCAGCAGCGCTCGACAGGGGGCTGAGTATGGCTACACCTTC
CDR3 protein: CASSARQGAEYGYTF

clone size: .
J gene: TRBJ2-7
D gene: TRBD2
V gene: TRBV5-6
CDR3 DNA: TGTGCCAGCAGCTTTTTAGGACTAGCGGAGTCCTCCTACGAGCAGTACTTC
CDR3 protein: CASSFLGLAESSYEQYF

clone size: .
J gene: TRBJ2-7
D gene: TRBD2
V gene: TRBV10-3
CDR3 DNA: TGTGCCATCAGAGGGGCGGGAGGCCCGAGGGAGCAGTACTTC
CDR3 protein: CAIRGAGGPREQYF

clone size: .
J gene: TRBJ1-3
D gene: .
V gene: TRBV7-8
CDR3 DNA: TGTGCCAGCAGCTTAGGACACTCTGGAAACACCATATATTTT
CDR3 protein: CASSLGHSGNTIYF

clone size: .
J gene: TRBJ2-1
D gene: .
V gene: TRBV14
CDR3 DNA: TGTGCCAGCAGCCAGTCGGGGGTTTACAATGAGCAGTTCTTC
CDR3 protein: CASSQSGVYNEQFF

clone size: once
J gene: TRBJ2-5
D gene: TRBD2
V gene: TRBV7-6
CDR3 DNA: TGTGCCAGCAGCTTAGGTGGTGGGACTAGTCGAGAGACCCAGTACTTC
CDR3 protein: CASSLGGGTSRETQYF

clone size: .
J gene: TRBJ2-7
D gene: .
V gene: TRBV12-5
CDR3 DNA: TGTGCTAGTGGTTTGGCCCAGTTCTCCTACGAGCAGTACTTC
CDR3 protein: CASGLAQFSYEQYF

clone size: .
J gene: TRBJ2-3
D gene: .
V gene: TRBV6-1
CDR3 DNA: TGTGCCAGCAGTGAGTTGGCTTTTTCGGGGGATACGCAGTATTTT
CDR3 protein: CASSELAFSGDTQYF

clone size: few
J gene: TRBJ1-1
D gene: .
V gene: TRBV30
CDR3 DNA: TGTGCCTGGAACTCAGGGAGGACAGTGAACACTGAAGCTTTCTTT
CDR3 protein: CAWNSGRTVNTEAFF

clone size: .
J gene: TRBJ2-2
D gene: .
V gene: TRBV7-8
CDR3 DNA: TGTGCCAGCAGCTTGCTGACAGAGATTAACACCGGGGAGCTGTTTTTT
CDR3 protein: CASSLLTEINTGELFF

clone size: .
J gene: TRBJ1-1
D gene: .
V gene: TRBV29-1
CDR3 DNA: TGCAGCGTTGAAGATCTGGGGCTCCCTGAGACTGAAGCTTTCTTT
CDR3 protein: CSVEDLGLPETEAFF

clone size: .
J gene: TRBJ2-7
D gene: .
V gene: TRBV5-1
CDR3 DNA: TGCGCCAGCAGCTTGGTAGGCAGAACCTACGAGCAGTACTTC
CDR3 protein: CASSLVGRTYEQYF

clone size: .
J gene: TRBJ2-3
D gene: .
V gene: TRBV5-4
CDR3 DNA: TGTGCCAGCAGCACGATGGACAGTGTAAGCACAGATACGCAGTATTTT
CDR3 protein: CASSTMDSVSTDTQYF

clone size: once
J gene: TRBJ1-4
D gene: .
V gene: TRBV6-5
CDR3 DNA: TGTGCCAGCAGTTCGACCGCGACCGAAAAACTGTTTTTT
CDR3 protein: CASSSTATEKLFF

clone size: .
J gene: TRBJ2-1
D gene: TRBD2
V gene: TRBV6-5
CDR3 DNA: TGTGCCAGCAGCCGGCCGGGACTAGCTACCAATGAGCAGTTCTTC
CDR3 protein: CASSRPGLATNEQFF

clone size: .
J gene: TRBJ2-5
D gene: TRBD1
V gene: TRBV9
CDR3 DNA: TGTGCCAGCAGCATAAACAGGGGGCTCAGTGAGACCCAGTACTTC
CDR3 protein: CASSINRGLSETQYF

clone size: .
J gene: TRBJ2-7
D gene: TRBD2
V gene: TRBV6-4
CDR3 DNA: TGTGCCAGCAGTTACTCCTCGACTAGCGCCTACGAGCAGTACTTC
CDR3 protein: CASSYSSTSAYEQYF

clone size: .
J gene: TRBJ1-1
D gene: .
V gene: TRBV27
CDR3 DNA: TGTGCCAGCAGTTCATGGACAGAAATGAACACTGAAGCTTTCTTT
CDR3 protein: CASSSWTEMNTEAFF

clone size: .
J gene: TRBJ1-1
D gene: .
V gene: TRBV5-3
CDR3 DNA: TGTGCCAGAAGCTTGGCCTGGGTGAACACTGAAGCTTTCTTT
CDR3 protein: CARSLAWVNTEAFF

clone size: .
J gene: TRBJ1-2
D gene: .
V gene: TRBV25-1
CDR3 DNA: TGTGCCAGCAGTTTGGGGACACTCTATGGCTACACCTTC
CDR3 protein: CASSLGTLYGYTF